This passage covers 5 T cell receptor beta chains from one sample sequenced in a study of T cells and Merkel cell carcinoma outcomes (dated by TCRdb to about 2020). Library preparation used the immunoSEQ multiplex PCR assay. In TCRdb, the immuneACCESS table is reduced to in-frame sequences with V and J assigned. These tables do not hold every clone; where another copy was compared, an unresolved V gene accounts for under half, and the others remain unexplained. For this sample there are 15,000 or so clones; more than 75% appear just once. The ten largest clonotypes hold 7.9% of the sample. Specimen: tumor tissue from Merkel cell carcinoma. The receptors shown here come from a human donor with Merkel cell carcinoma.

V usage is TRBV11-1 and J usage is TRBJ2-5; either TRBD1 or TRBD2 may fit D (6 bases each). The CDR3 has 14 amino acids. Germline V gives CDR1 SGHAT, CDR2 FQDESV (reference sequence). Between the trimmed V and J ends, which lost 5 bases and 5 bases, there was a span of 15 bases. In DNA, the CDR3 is TGTGCCAGCAGCGGGAGGCAGGGGAGCGAGACCCAGTACTTC. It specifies CASSGRQGSETQYF.

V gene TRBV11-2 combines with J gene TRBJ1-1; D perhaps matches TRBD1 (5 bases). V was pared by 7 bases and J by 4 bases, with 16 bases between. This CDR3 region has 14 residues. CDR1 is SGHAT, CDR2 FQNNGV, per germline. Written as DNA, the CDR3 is TGTGCCAGCACCCCTTACAGCCAGGGCACTGAAGCTTTCTTT. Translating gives CASTPYSQGTEAFF.

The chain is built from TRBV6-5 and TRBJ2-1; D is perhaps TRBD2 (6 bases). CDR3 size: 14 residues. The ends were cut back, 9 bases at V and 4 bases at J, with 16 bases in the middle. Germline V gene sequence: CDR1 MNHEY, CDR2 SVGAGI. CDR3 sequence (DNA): TGTGCCAGTCAGCGGGCCCGCCAATACAATGAGCAGTTCTTC. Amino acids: CASQRARQYNEQFF.

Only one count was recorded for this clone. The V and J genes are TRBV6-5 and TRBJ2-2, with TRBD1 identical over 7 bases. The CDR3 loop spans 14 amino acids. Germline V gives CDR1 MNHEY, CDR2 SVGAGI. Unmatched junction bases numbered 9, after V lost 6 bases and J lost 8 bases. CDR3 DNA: TGTGCCAGCAGCGGACAGGCGAACGTAGGGGAGCTGTTTTTT. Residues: CASSGQANVGELFF.

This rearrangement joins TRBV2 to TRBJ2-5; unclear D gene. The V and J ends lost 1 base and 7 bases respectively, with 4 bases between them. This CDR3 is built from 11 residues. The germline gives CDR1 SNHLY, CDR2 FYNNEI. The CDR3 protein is CASSEGGTQYF. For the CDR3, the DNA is TGTGCCAGCAGTGAAGGGGGGACCCAGTACTTC.